These 20 T cell receptor beta chains were all obtained from the same sample, sequenced in a study of blood T cell repertoires in COVID-19. Measured with immunoSEQ multiplex PCR; TCRdb has only the in-frame clones, and not every one. The repertoire has about 430,000 clones, roughly nine tenths of them found once; the top ten carry 1% to 1.3%. Sequenced sample: PBMCs or T cells enriched from blood (not recorded which). These receptors were collected from a man aged 25 to 45 who had recovered from COVID-19.

The J gene is TRBJ2-5, the V gene TRBV28, with TRBD1 as a possible D gene (6 bases). The V end was cut by 5 bases, the J end by 3 bases, with 16 bases between. In germline, CDR1 is MDHEN, CDR2 SYDVKM. This CDR3 spans 15 amino acids. CDR3 protein: CASSPSAGQKETQYF. The CDR3 region has the DNA TGTGCCAGCAGTCCATCCGCCGGACAGAAAGAGACCCAGTACTTC.

This chain uses TRBV30 with TRBJ1-2; 7 bases match TRBD1. The CDR3 consists of 13 residues. Germline V lookup: CDR1 GTSNPN, CDR2 SVGIG (reference sequence). V gave up 3 bases and J gave up 4 bases; unmatched junction bases: 5. This chain's CDR3 is CAWRRQGAYGYTF. The CDR3 nucleotides are TGTGCCTGGAGGAGACAGGGTGCCTATGGCTACACCTTC.

V gene TRBV7-9 combines with J gene TRBJ1-2; D is ambiguous. Germline assignment: CDR1 SEHNR and CDR2 FQNEAQ (reference sequence). Between the trimmed V and J ends, which lost 3 bases and 4 bases, there was a span of 6 bases. CDR3 length equals 12 residues. The CDR3 DNA follows: TGTGCCAGCAGCTTTGAGGGCTATGGCTACACCTTC. It encodes CASSFEGYGYTF.

The rearrangement joins TRBV3-1 (or the pseudogene TRBV3-2) to TRBJ2-1, with no clear D. Deletions cut 0 bases from V and 12 bases from J, with 9 bases between. CDR1 LGHDT and CDR2 YNNKEL come from the germline V gene (reference sequence). This CDR3 is built from 12 residues. CDR3 residues: CASSQETLLQFF. CDR3 nucleotides: TGTGCCAGCAGCCAAGAAACGCTATTGCAGTTCTTC.

In its sample, this clone was seen a few times. J is TRBJ2-3 and V is TRBV18; 9 bases are a match to TRBD1. Germline V lookup: CDR1 KGHSH, CDR2 LQKENI. V shed 4 bases and J 0 bases; nucleotides not matched to a gene: 8. This CDR3 spans 17 amino acids. The CDR3, as DNA: TGTGCCAGCTCACGAGGACAGGGGTCGGGTAGCACAGATACGCAGTATTTT. As protein: CASSRGQGSGSTDTQYF.

The gene calls are TRBV27 and TRBJ2-5; unclear D gene. CDR1 and CDR2 (germline): MNHEY, SMNVEV (reference sequence). The CDR3 is 14 amino acids. Trimming left V 0 bases short and J 7 bases short, with 12 bases between. DNA of the CDR3: TGTGCCAGCAGTTTATCCTCTAGATCCGGGACCCAGTACTTC. Translation: CASSLSSRSGTQYF.

CDR3: CSVAGYPINEQFF. CDR3 DNA sequence: TGCAGCGTTGCGGGATATCCCATCAATGAGCAGTTCTTC. The chain links TRBV29-1 to TRBJ2-1; a weak D match, TRBD2 (5 bases). There are 13 residues in the CDR3. Trimming took 4 bases from V and 6 from J, leaving 13 bases between them. From germline, CDR1 is SQVTM and CDR2 ANQGSEA.

The chain joins TRBV12-3 or TRBV12-4 to TRBJ2-7; tentatively, D is TRBD1 (6 bases). The length of the CDR3 is 13 residues. The V end was cut by 6 bases, the J end by 2 bases, with 11 bases between. CDR3 amino acids: CASRTTGTYEQYF. DNA of the CDR3: TGTGCCAGCAGAACCACAGGGACCTACGAGCAGTACTTC.

The chain joins TRBV28 to TRBJ1-1, with a possible D match to TRBD1 (6 bases). V was pared by 10 bases and J by 1 base, with 10 bases between. The germline V gene has CDR1 MDHEN and CDR2 SYDVKM. The CDR3 runs to 12 residues. The DNA for the CDR3 is TGTGCCATCACACAGGGGAACACTGAAGCTTTCTTT. This encodes CAITQGNTEAFF.

V and J are TRBV30 and TRBJ1-4; unclear D gene. Trimming removed 5 bases at V and 4 bases at J, with 17 bases between. This CDR3 comprises 15 residues. Germline-derived CDR1 and CDR2 are GTSNPN and SVGIG (reference sequence). The chain's CDR3 is CAWGGVRGNNEKLFF. CDR3 sequence (DNA): TGTGCCTGGGGTGGGGTTCGCGGGAATAATGAAAAACTGTTTTTT. The whole variable domain, remainder taken from reference TRBV30 and TRBJ1-4, is SQTIHQWPATLVQPVGSPLSLECTVEGTSNPNLYWYRQAAGRGLQLLFYSVGIGQISSEVPQNLSASRPQDRQFILSSKKLLLSDSGFYLCAWGGVRGNNEKLFFGSGTQLSVL.

This chain connects TRBV3-1 (or the pseudogene TRBV3-2) to TRBJ2-1; tentatively, D is TRBD2 (6 bases). This CDR3 contains 17 residues. V dropped 4 bases and J dropped 3 bases, with 19 bases sitting between them. Germline lookup yields CDR1 LGHDT and CDR2 YNNKEL (reference sequence). The chain's CDR3 is CASSPMPGPGSYNEQFF. CDR3 coding DNA: TGTGCCAGCAGCCCGATGCCGGGGCCCGGGAGCTACAATGAGCAGTTCTTC.

The chain combines TRBV18 with TRBJ1-1; D not certain. Germline CDR1 is KGHSH and CDR2 is LQKENI. There are 13 residues in the CDR3. With 6 bases removed from V and 0 bases from J, the gap between germline ends came to 8 bases. CDR3 nucleotides: TGTGCCAGCTCTACGGGTATGAACACTGAAGCTTTCTTT. It translates to CASSTGMNTEAFF.

V is TRBV19 and J is TRBJ2-7; D might be TRBD1 (5 bases). The CDR3 length is 15 residues. Germline CDR1 LNHDA, CDR2 SQIVND (reference sequence). The V end lost 4 bases, the J end lost 6 bases, and 19 bases lay between the germline ends. Written as DNA, the CDR3 is TGTGCCAGTAGTACTCAATGGGGCTCCAAGGGCGAGCAGTACTTC. Translated: CASSTQWGSKGEQYF. The complete variable domain, with remaining parts taken from reference TRBV19 and TRBJ2-7, reads DGGITQSPKYLFRKEGQNVTLSCEQNLNHDAMYWYRQDPGQGLRLIYYSQIVNDFQKGDIAEGYSVSREKKESFPLTVTSAQKNPTAFYLCASSTQWGSKGEQYFGPGTRLTVT.

The V and J genes are TRBV27 and TRBJ2-7; 7 bases agree with TRBD1. The CDR3 loop spans 13 amino acids. In germline, CDR1 is MNHEY, CDR2 SMNVEV (reference sequence). Losses at the gene ends were 5 bases for V and 7 bases for J; bases not matched to a gene: 8. The CDR3 DNA reads TGTGCCAGCAGTCCAGGGGGACACCTAGAGCAGTACTTC. It specifies CASSPGGHLEQYF.

The chain employs TRBV5-1 and TRBJ2-2, with a tentative D call TRBD2 (5 bases). Trimming pared 4 bases from V and 4 bases from J, leaving 11 bases between. Per germline, CDR1 SGHRS and CDR2 YFSETQ. The CDR3 has 14 residues. For the CDR3, the DNA is TGCGCCAGCAGCAAAACTAGTCCCACCGGGGAGCTGTTTTTT. It encodes CASSKTSPTGELFF. The full variable domain, with the rest looked up from reference TRBV5-1 and TRBJ2-2, is KAGVTQTPRYLIKTRGQQVTLSCSPISGHRSVSWYQQTPGQGLQFLFEYFSETQRNKGNFPGRFSGRQFSNSRSEMNVSTLELGDSALYLCASSKTSPTGELFFGEGSRLTVL.

The V and J genes are TRBV7-9 and TRBJ2-3, with 15 positions matching TRBD2. V trimming: 7 bases; J trimming: 1 base; junction bases outside the gene matches: 12. Per the germline V gene, CDR1 is SEHNR and CDR2 is FQNEAQ (reference sequence). The CDR3 is made up of 19 amino acids. CDR3 sequence reads: CASNQPGTSGRFGTDTQYF. CDR3 nucleotides: TGTGCCAGCAACCAACCCGGGACTAGCGGGAGGTTTGGCACAGATACGCAGTATTTT.

The genes are TRBV19 and TRBJ1-6; D gene ambiguous. The V gene lost 0 bases and the J gene lost 9 bases, with 12 bases spanning the gap. From germline, CDR1 is LNHDA and CDR2 SQIVND (reference sequence). The CDR3 loop spans 15 amino acids. The DNA of the CDR3 is TGTGCCAGTAGTATAGATCTTCGCGAGCGTTCACCCCTCCACTTT. It codes for CASSIDLRERSPLHF.

V and J are TRBV24-1 and TRBJ2-7; D perhaps matches TRBD1 (6 bases). The V end was cut by 3 bases, the J end by 0 bases, with 8 bases between. Germline-derived CDR1 and CDR2 are KGHDR and SFDVKD. This CDR3 contains 14 residues. This chain's CDR3 is CATSDDRSSYEQYF. Written as DNA, the CDR3 is TGTGCCACCAGTGATGACAGGAGCTCCTACGAGCAGTACTTC.

The chain combines TRBV27 with TRBJ2-7; no reliable D call. CDR1 is MNHEY and CDR2 is SMNVEV in the germline V gene (reference sequence). The CDR3 covers 17 residues. V lost 2 bases and J 3 bases, leaving 20 bases between the germline ends. The DNA of the CDR3 is TGTGCCAGCAGTTTAAGAGTGTTGAGTAGCTTGAGCTACGAGCAGTACTTC. The encoded protein is CASSLRVLSSLSYEQYF.

V and J are TRBV7-9 and TRBJ1-1; no clear D gene. The CDR3 is 14 residues long. Germline V gene lookup returns CDR1 SEHNR and CDR2 FQNEAQ (reference sequence). Trimming left V 5 bases short and J 8 bases short, with 18 bases between. CDR3 residues: CASSPPEALVEAFF. Here the CDR3 DNA reads TGTGCCAGCAGCCCCCCTGAAGCGCTTGTGGAAGCTTTCTTT.